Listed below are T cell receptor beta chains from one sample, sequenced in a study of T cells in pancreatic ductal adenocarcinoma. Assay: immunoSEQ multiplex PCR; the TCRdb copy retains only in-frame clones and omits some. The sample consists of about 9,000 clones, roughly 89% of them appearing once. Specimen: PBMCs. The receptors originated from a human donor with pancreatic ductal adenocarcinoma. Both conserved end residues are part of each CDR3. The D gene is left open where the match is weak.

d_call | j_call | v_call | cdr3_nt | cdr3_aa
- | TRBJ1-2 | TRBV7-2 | TGTGCCAGCAGCTTAGAAAGGGCGGGACACTATGGCTACACCTTC | CASSLERAGHYGYTF
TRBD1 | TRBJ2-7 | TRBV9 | TGTGCCAGCAGCACCCCCCCCTCCGGGACAGAAAACTACGAGCAGTACTTC | CASSTPPSGTENYEQYF
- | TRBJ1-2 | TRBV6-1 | TGTGCCAGCAGTAGGGGACACTCTGGCTACACCTTC | CASSRGHSGYTF
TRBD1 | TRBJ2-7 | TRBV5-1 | TGCGCCAGCAGCTGGGGGACAGGGGAGCACGAGCAGTACTTC | CASSWGTGEHEQYF
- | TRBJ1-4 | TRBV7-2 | TGTGCCAGCAGCTTACACCGGAGGAGTGGAAAACTGTTTTTT | CASSLHRRSGKLFF
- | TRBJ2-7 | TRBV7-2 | TGTGCCAGCAGCTTAATAGAGGTGCAGTACTTC | CASSLIEVQYF
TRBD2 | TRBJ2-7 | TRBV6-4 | TGTGCCAGCAGCTATGGGACTAGCGGGAGCTACGAGCAGTACTTC | CASSYGTSGSYEQYF
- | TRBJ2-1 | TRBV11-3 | TGTGCCAGCAGCTTAGCGCAGGGTTACAATGAGCAGTTCTTC | CASSLAQGYNEQFF
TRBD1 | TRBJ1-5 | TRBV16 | TGTGCCAGCAGCCAATCCGACAGGGGAGGCCAGCCCCAGCATTTT | CASSQSDRGGQPQHF
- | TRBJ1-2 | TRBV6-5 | TGTGCCAGCAGTAGGGGACACTCTGGCTACACCTTC | CASSRGHSGYTF
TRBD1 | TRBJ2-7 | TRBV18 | TGTGCCAGCTCAGGGACAGGGGCGATATCCTACGAGCAGTACTTC | CASSGTGAISYEQYF
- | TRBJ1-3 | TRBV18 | TGTGCCAGCTCACGGTCAGGGACAGGAAACACCATATATTTT | CASSRSGTGNTIYF
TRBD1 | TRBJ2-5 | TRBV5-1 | TGCGCCAGCAGCACGGGACAGGGGCTGTCAGAGACCCAGTACTTC | CASSTGQGLSETQYF
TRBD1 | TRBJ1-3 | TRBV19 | TGTGCCAGTAGTACCGACCGGGACAGTACCTCTGGAAACACCATATATTTT | CASSTDRDSTSGNTIYF